This entry concerns a single T cell receptor (beta chain). The germline CDR1 and CDR2 sequences are MDHEN and SYDVKM. The length of the CDR3 is 14 residues. Trimming cost V 6 bases and J 2 bases, with 8 bases left between them. This entry belongs to a study of OX40 agonist ivuxolimab in advanced cancers. Using immunoSEQ multiplex PCR, the repertoire was profiled, and TCRdb retains in-frame clones only, with some absent. This sample has roughly 66,000 clones; about four fifths occur once, and the top ten carry roughly 6.3%. Sequenced material: CD4+ or CD8+ T cells sorted from blood, taken in a trial of the OX40 agonist ivuxolimab. The rearrangement uses TRBV28 and TRBJ2-6; D is ambiguous. The receptor's source is an adult with an advanced solid tumor such as melanoma, head and neck, liver or kidney cancer. As DNA, the CDR3 is TGTGCCAGCAGGGCCGACCCTGGGGCCAACGTCCTGACTTTC. It encodes CASRADPGANVLTF.